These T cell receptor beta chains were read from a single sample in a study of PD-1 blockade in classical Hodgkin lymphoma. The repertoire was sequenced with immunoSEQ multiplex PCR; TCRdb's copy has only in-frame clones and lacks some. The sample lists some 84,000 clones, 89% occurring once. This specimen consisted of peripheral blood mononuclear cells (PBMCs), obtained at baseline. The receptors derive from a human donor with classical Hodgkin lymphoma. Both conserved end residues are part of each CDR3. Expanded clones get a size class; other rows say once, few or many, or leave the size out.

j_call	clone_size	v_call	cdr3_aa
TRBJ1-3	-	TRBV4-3	CASSQDWMGGASGNTIYF
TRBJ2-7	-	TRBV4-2	CASSQPEAYEQYF
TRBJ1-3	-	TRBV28	CASSLAGTGRNTIYF
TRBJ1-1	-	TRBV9	CASSVVVNTEAFF
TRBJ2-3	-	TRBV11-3	CASSSTPPDTQYF
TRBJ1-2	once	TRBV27	CASSSNVGRAANYGYTF
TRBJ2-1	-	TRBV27	CASRPRDYSYNEQFF
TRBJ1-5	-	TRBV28	CASSWGYSGSDQPQHF
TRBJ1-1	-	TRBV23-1	CASSQIGGTGRDTEAFF
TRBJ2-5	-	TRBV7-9	CASSLWALSLGQETQYF
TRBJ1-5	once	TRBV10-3	CAISESGSNQPQHF
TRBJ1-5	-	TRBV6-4	CASSDSGGSPQHF
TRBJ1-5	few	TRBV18	CASSPSVPAGNQPQHF
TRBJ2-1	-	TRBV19	CASSYLAGENNEQFF
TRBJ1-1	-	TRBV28	CASSGGNTEAFF
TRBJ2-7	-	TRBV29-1	CSVWDNLGEQYF
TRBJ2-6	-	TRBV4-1	CASSQPVRGRSGANVLTF
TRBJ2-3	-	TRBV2	CASNPGATDTQYF
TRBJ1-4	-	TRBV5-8	CASSLEWGQNEKLFF
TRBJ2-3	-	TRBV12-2	CASRPGLAASTDTQYF
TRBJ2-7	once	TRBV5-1	CASSLGGGSSYEQYF
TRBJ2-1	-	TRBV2	CASSERASGINEQFF
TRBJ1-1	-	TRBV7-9	CASRSPPNTEAFF
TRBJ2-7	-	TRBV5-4	CASSLFAVLGGEQYF
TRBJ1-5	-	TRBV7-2	CASSLDRGNQPQHF
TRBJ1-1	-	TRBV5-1	CASSPGGANTEAFF
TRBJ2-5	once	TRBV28	CASSLSLAGGPQETQYF
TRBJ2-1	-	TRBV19	CASSSLDRDNEQFF
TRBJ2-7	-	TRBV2	CASSDPGQVYEQYF
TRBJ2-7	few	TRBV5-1	CASSLGAEGQYF
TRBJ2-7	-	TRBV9	CASSTGTSGRWHEQYF
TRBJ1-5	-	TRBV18	CASSNYRGGSPQHF
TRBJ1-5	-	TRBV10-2	CASSRTANQPQHF
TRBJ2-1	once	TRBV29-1	CSVADGRYNEQFF
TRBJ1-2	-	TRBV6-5	CASSTGGPKTF
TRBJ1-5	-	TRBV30	CAWSVLGAQPQHF
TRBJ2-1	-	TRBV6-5	CASAPLAGYNEQFF